Listed below are T cell receptor beta chains from one sample, sequenced in a study of neurological immune-mediated disorders. One entry per CDR3 protein, called by TCRdb with MiXCR from the 5' RACE reads. Of roughly 56,000 distinct CDR3 sequences in the sample, more than 9.5% were seen once. The sample taken for sequencing was PBMCs. Every receptor here comes from a man aged 55-75 years in good health. Each CDR3 is given with its conserved first and last residue. The D gene is left open where the match is weak. For some rows the clone size is stated as once, few or many, or as a class when expanded; others skip it.

CDR3 length | D gene | J gene | V gene | clone size | CDR3 DNA | CDR3 protein
15 | . | TRBJ1-1 | TRBV6-1 | few | TGTGCCAGCAGGCTTCCCGGGGCTAGAGGGACTGAAGCTTTCTTT | CASRLPGARGTEAFF
16 | . | TRBJ2-1 | TRBV15 | many | TGTGCCACCAGCAGAGAGGAACGGGGTCCCTACAATGAGCAGTTCTTC | CATSREERGPYNEQFF
14 | TRBD1 | TRBJ2-1 | TRBV20-1 | many | TGCAGTGCTAGAGATCGGGGTGCAGGGACAGGGCAGTTCTTC | CSARDRGAGTGQFF
12 | . | TRBJ2-1 | TRBV11-2 | many | TGTGCCAGCAGCTTAGGCGACAATGAGCAGTTCTTC | CASSLGDNEQFF
15 | . | TRBJ1-1 | TRBV7-9 | many | TGTGCCAGCAGCTTCGTCACAGGGATGGGCACTGAAGCTTTCTTT | CASSFVTGMGTEAFF
14 | . | TRBJ1-5 | TRBV5-5 | many | TGTGCCAGCAGCTGGGGGCAGAGCCCAGGGCCCCAGCATTTT | CASSWGQSPGPQHF
12 | . | TRBJ1-3 | TRBV6-5 | many | TGTGCCACCCGTGCGACGACGGACACCATATATTTT | CATRATTDTIYF
18 | . | TRBJ2-3 | TRBV20-1 | many | TGCAGTGCTAGAGGGGTCAGGTCCGGCAGCACTAGCACAGATACGCAGTATTTT | CSARGVRSGSTSTDTQYF
18 | TRBD1 | TRBJ2-6 | TRBV12-3/TRBV12-4 | many | TGTGCCAGCAGCCGCCCCCCGGGACAGGGCTCTGGGGCCAACGTCCTGACTTTC | CASSRPPGQGSGANVLTF
17 | . | TRBJ1-3 | TRBV9 | many | TGTGCCAGCAGCCTTCATGGGGGGTTCGGCTCTGGAAACACCATATATTTT | CASSLHGGFGSGNTIYF
17 | TRBD2 | TRBJ2-1 | TRBV7-9 | many | TGTGCCAGCAGCCCCCGAGTTGAAGCGGGGGGTGGAGATGAGCAGTTCTTC | CASSPRVEAGGGDEQFF
15 | TRBD1 | TRBJ2-2 | TRBV6-5 | few | TGTGCCAGCAGCCGGGGACAGACCAACACCGGGGAGCTGTTTTTT | CASSRGQTNTGELFF
11 | . | TRBJ2-7 | TRBV6-6 | many | TGTGCCAGCAGTTTATCCCTCGAGCAGTACTTC | CASSLSLEQYF
13 | . | TRBJ2-1 | TRBV2 | many | TGTGCCAGCAGTGCCCTGGGGCACAATGAGCAGTTCTTC | CASSALGHNEQFF
13 | TRBD2 | TRBJ2-1 | TRBV10-1 | many | TGCGCCTGCAGCCGAAGCGGGGACAATGAGCAGTTCTTC | CACSRSGDNEQFF
12 | TRBD2 | TRBJ2-3 | TRBV12-3/TRBV12-4 | many | TGTGCCAGCAGTTCGGGGGGACTCTTCCCGTATTTT | CASSSGGLFPYF
15 | . | TRBJ2-1 | TRBV20-1 | . | TGCAGTGCTCGAAGGGGCAGGAGCTCCTACAATGAGCAGTTCTTC | CSARRGRSSYNEQFF
15 | TRBD1 | TRBJ1-1 | TRBV11-2 | many | TGTGCCAGCAGCGCCCGGGACAGGGCGAACACTGAAGCTTTCTTT | CASSARDRANTEAFF
15 | TRBD2 | TRBJ2-1 | TRBV7-2 | . | TGTGCCAGCAGCTTATATATGGCGGGGGACAATGAGCAGTTCTTC | CASSLYMAGDNEQFF
13 | . | TRBJ1-1 | TRBV5-1 | many | TGCGCCAGCAGCTTCACAGGGAACACTGAAGCTTTCTTT | CASSFTGNTEAFF
14 | TRBD1 | TRBJ2-1 | TRBV5-1 | many | TGCGCCAGCAGCCCAAGACAGGGTGACAATGAGCAGTTCTTC | CASSPRQGDNEQFF
16 | . | TRBJ2-3 | TRBV7-8 | few | TGCGCCAGCAGCCAAGATCAAGGGGCCGGCACAGATACGCAGTATTTT | CASSQDQGAGTDTQYF
15 | TRBD1 | TRBJ1-6 | TRBV14 | many | TGTGCCAGCAGCCACCAATGGACAGGGAACTCACCCCTCCACTTT | CASSHQWTGNSPLHF
13 | . | TRBJ2-1 | TRBV10-3 | . | TGTGCCATCAGTGAGCAGGCTCAGAAAGGGGAGTTCTTC | CAISEQAQKGEFF
11 | . | TRBJ1-6 | TRBV20-1 | many | TGCAGTGCAGACCTAAATTCACCCCTCCACTTT | CSADLNSPLHF
15 | TRBD2 | TRBJ2-1 | TRBV3-1 | many | TGTGCCAGCAGCCAAGATCCAGGTAGCGGGGGAATAGTGTTCTTC | CASSQDPGSGGIVFF
14 | . | TRBJ1-2 | TRBV18 | many | TGTGCCAGCTCACCGAGGCGGGGGCACGCTGGCTACACCTTC | CASSPRRGHAGYTF
14 | TRBD1 | TRBJ1-2 | TRBV20-1 | many | TGCAGTGCTATCTGGGACAGCCCAAACTATGGCTACACCTTC | CSAIWDSPNYGYTF
15 | . | TRBJ2-2 | TRBV5-5 | many | TGTGCCAGCAGCTTGAGTCAGGTTTACACCGGGGAGCTGTTTTTT | CASSLSQVYTGELFF
14 | . | TRBJ2-7 | TRBV6-5 | many | TGTGCCAGCAGTTACTCCCGTGTCACCTACGAGCAGTACTTC | CASSYSRVTYEQYF
14 | . | TRBJ2-1 | TRBV5-1 | many | TGCGCCAGCAGCTTGGACAGGTTCCCCAATGAGCAGTTCTTC | CASSLDRFPNEQFF
14 | . | TRBJ1-1 | TRBV5-6 | many | TGTGCCAGCAGCTTGGTGGGCGATGGTAAGCGGGCTTTCTTT | CASSLVGDGKRAFF